Listed below are T cell receptor beta chains from one sample, sequenced in a study of blood T cells in healthy people across ages. MiXCR was run by TCRdb on the 5' RACE reads, yielding one entry per CDR3 protein. There are some 1.1 million distinct CDR3 sequences in the sample; roughly two fifths occur only once, and about an eighth lies in the top ten. The sequenced material came from blood. The receptors stem from a man younger than 30 in good health. Each CDR3 is given with its conserved first and last residue. D genes are given only for firm matches. The size entry is marked missing in some rows and otherwise reads once, few, many or a size class.

>TRBJ1-1|TRBV27|TRBD1|.
TGTGCCAGCAGTTCACAGGGGTTTGAAGCTTTCTTT
CASSSQGFEAFF
>TRBJ2-1|TRBV4-2|.|.
TGTGCCAGCAGCCAAGTGGGGGGGGCTCGGAATGAGCAGTTCTTC
CASSQVGGARNEQFF
>TRBJ2-1|TRBV7-2|.|few
TGTGCCAGCAGCTGGCCAACGGGGAACAATGAGCAGTTCTTC
CASSWPTGNNEQFF
>TRBJ2-7|TRBV27|.|.
TGTGCCAGCAGTTTGAGTAAGGACCCCGTCTCCTACGAGCAGTACTTC
CASSLSKDPVSYEQYF
>TRBJ1-6|TRBV6-5|.|once
TGTGCCAGCAGTTACTCGATGAGCAGGGCTAATTCACCCCTCCACTTT
CASSYSMSRANSPLHF
>TRBJ2-2|TRBV7-6|.|.
TGTGCCAGCAGCACCGTTAGGCGTCGCCAGGGAGAAACCGGGGAGCTGTTTTTT
CASSTVRRRQGETGELFF
>TRBJ1-6|TRBV14|TRBD1|.
TGTGCCAGCAGCCAAGACAGGGGGCCTTTAGAATCACCCCTCCACTTT
CASSQDRGPLESPLHF
>TRBJ2-3|TRBV24-1|TRBD1|.
TGTGCCACCAGTGAGACAGGGGAGCTGAGCACAGATACGCAGTATTTT
CATSETGELSTDTQYF
>TRBJ2-7|TRBV25-1|.|.
TGTGCCAGCAGTGAATGGAGGGGATCCTACAATGAGCAGTACTTC
CASSEWRGSYNEQYF
>TRBJ2-3|TRBV9|.|.
TGTGCCAGCAGCGTAAGGGAGGGGGGCACAGATACGCAGTATTTT
CASSVREGGTDTQYF
>TRBJ2-5|TRBV20-1|.|once
TGCAGTGCTAGAGATGGGGGATCTGAGACCCAGTACTTC
CSARDGGSETQYF
>TRBJ2-7|TRBV13|TRBD1|.
TGTGCCAGCAGCTTAGGTGAGGGGGCTTCGGACGAGCAGTACTTC
CASSLGEGASDEQYF
>TRBJ1-2|TRBV20-1|TRBD1|many
TGCAGTGCTAGAGAGCCCCATCCGGGACAGGGGCCCACCGCTAACTATGGCTACACCTTC
CSAREPHPGQGPTANYGYTF
>TRBJ1-5|TRBV28|TRBD1|once
TGTGCCAGTAGTCCGAACAGGGGATGGAGGGTAGAGCATTTT
CASSPNRGWRVEHF
>TRBJ2-7|TRBV27|TRBD2|few
TGTGCCAGCAGTTTCTCGGGGACTAGCGGGCAATCCTACGAGCAGTACTTC
CASSFSGTSGQSYEQYF
>TRBJ2-5|TRBV6-5|TRBD1|.
TGTGCCAGCAGTTACTCTCCCGGGACAGAGAAAGAGACCCAGTACTTC
CASSYSPGTEKETQYF
>TRBJ1-2|TRBV27|.|.
TGTGCCAGCAGACCCTCGTCCCGGGGGTCATCATATGGCTACACCTTC
CASRPSSRGSSYGYTF
>TRBJ2-1|TRBV28|.|.
TGTGCCAGCAGTTTCGCGTGGAATGAGCAGTTCTTC
CASSFAWNEQFF
>TRBJ2-3|TRBV20-1|TRBD2|.
TGCAGTGCCGCGGGGACTAGCGGGGGCACAGATACGCAGTATTTT
CSAAGTSGGTDTQYF
>TRBJ2-1|TRBV20-1|TRBD2|.
TGCAGTGCTAGAGATAGGAAGACTAGCGACAGTGAGCAGTTCTTC
CSARDRKTSDSEQFF
>TRBJ2-1|TRBV12-3/TRBV12-4|.|few
TGTGCCAGCAGCTCCGTCCTCGACAATGAGCAGTTCTTC
CASSSVLDNEQFF
>TRBJ1-6|TRBV20-1|.|once
TGCAGTGCTAGTGGGGCAGGGAGGATTAATTCACCCCTCCACTTT
CSASGAGRINSPLHF
>TRBJ2-3|TRBV5-1|.|.
TGCGCCAGCAGCTTGTCCCCCCCTGGCACTAGCACAGATACGCAGTATTTT
CASSLSPPGTSTDTQYF
>TRBJ2-1|TRBV7-6|.|.
TGTGCCAGCAGCTCAAGGGGGTTTGAGCAGTTCTTC
CASSSRGFEQFF
>TRBJ2-5|TRBV6-6|.|.
TGTGCCAGCAGTCCCAACAGCCTCCAAGAGACCCAGTACTTC
CASSPNSLQETQYF
>TRBJ2-5|TRBV12-5|.|few
TGTGCTAGTGGTTTGGCCCCGCTAGCGCTGGGAGAGACCCAGTACTTC
CASGLAPLALGETQYF
>TRBJ1-1|TRBV25-1|.|.
TGTGCCAGCAGTGAATTCTCGGGAACTGAAGCTTTCTTT
CASSEFSGTEAFF
>TRBJ1-1|TRBV2|.|.
TGTGCCAGCAGGGGTCAGGCAGGGCGGACTGAAGCTTTCTTT
CASRGQAGRTEAFF
>TRBJ2-4|TRBV20-1|.|.
TGCAGTGCTAGGGGGACGCTAGCCAAAAACATTCAGTACTTC
CSARGTLAKNIQYF
>TRBJ1-2|TRBV10-3|.|.
TGTGCCATCAGCAAGGACTCCCTTCAAGGCTACACCTTC
CAISKDSLQGYTF
>TRBJ1-5|TRBV4-3|.|few
TGCGCCAGCAGCCAGGGTCGACAGTATAGCAATCAGCCCCAGCATTTT
CASSQGRQYSNQPQHF
>TRBJ2-3|TRBV12-3/TRBV12-4|.|few
TGTGCCAGCAACCGAGGGGCTAGCACAGATACGCAGTATTTT
CASNRGASTDTQYF
>TRBJ1-1|TRBV14|.|.
TGTGCCAGCAGCCAAGTAAGCCACGGGGCTGAAGCTTTCTTT
CASSQVSHGAEAFF